The present T cell receptor (beta chain) was sequenced within a study of cytomegalovirus exposure and HLA in healthy donors. About the research overall: Roughly 85 million unique TCRs from HLA-typed donors made up an early data release. Study-wide results and caveats: A missense variant in DCLRE1C was later tied to TCR beta V- and J-gene trimming. Most observed TCR sequences were rare, whereas some public TCRs were detected in many donors. Presence/absence analyses took donor sequencing depth as roughly uniform.

CDR1 and CDR2 (germline): PRHDT, FYEKMQ (reference sequence). The CDR3 sequence is 14 residues long. Both 60 Vbeta primers and 13 Jbeta primers went into the PCR. The method was immunoSEQ multiplex PCR; TCRdb's version includes in-frame clones alone and lacks a portion of them. The sample has some 120,000 clones; around 79% are singletons. This clone was detected only a few times. Its specificity is unknown. The clonotype was recovered from a woman aged 40-49 years in good health and CMV-seropositive. Sequencing used PBMCs. The chain couples TRBV13 to TRBJ2-5; D gene unclear. The J call may be in error: the DNA end matches TRBJ2-7 better. This chain's CDR3 is CASQKTESHYEQYF. The CDR3 DNA is TGTGCCAGTCAAAAGACTGAGTCCCACTACGAGCAGTACTTC.